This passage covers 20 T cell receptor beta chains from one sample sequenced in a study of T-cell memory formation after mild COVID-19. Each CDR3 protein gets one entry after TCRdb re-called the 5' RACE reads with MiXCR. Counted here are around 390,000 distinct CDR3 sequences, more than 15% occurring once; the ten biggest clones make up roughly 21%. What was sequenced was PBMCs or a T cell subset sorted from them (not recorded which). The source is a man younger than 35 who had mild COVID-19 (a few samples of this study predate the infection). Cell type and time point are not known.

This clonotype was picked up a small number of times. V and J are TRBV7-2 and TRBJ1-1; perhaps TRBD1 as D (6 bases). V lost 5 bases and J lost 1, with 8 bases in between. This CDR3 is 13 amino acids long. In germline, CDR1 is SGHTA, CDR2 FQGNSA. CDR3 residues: CASSAGQNTEAFF. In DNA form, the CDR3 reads TGTGCCAGCAGCGCGGGACAGAACACTGAAGCTTTCTTT.

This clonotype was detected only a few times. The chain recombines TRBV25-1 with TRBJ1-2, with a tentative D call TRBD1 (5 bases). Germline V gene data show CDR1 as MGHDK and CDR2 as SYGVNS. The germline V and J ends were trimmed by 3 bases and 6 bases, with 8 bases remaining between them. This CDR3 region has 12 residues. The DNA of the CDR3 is TGTGCCAGCAGTGATTGGGGGAATGGCTACACCTTC. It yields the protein CASSDWGNGYTF.

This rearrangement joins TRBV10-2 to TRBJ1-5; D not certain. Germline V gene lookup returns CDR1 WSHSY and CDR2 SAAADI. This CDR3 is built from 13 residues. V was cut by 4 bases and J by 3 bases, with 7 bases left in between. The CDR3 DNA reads TGCGCCAGCAGTGCCAGCCCCAATCAGCCCCAGCATTTT. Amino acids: CASSASPNQPQHF.

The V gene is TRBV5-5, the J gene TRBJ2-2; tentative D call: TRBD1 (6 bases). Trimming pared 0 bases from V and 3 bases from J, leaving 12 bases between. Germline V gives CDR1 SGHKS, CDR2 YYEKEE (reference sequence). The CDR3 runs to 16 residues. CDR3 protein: CASSLAWGPDTGELFF. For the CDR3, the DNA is TGTGCCAGCAGCTTGGCTTGGGGGCCGGACACCGGGGAGCTGTTTTTT. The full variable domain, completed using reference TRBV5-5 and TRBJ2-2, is DAGVTQSPTHLIKTRGQQVTLRCSPISGHKSVSWYQQVLGQGPQFIFQYYEKEERGRGNFPDRFSARQFPNYSSELNVNALLLGDSALYLCASSLAWGPDTGELFFGEGSRLTVL.

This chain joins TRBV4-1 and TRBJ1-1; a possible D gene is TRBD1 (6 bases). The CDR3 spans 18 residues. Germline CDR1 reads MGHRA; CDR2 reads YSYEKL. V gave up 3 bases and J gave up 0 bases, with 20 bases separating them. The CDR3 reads CASSHGGFRDTLNTEAFF. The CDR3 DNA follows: TGCGCCAGCAGCCACGGTGGGTTCCGGGACACCTTGAACACTGAAGCTTTCTTT.

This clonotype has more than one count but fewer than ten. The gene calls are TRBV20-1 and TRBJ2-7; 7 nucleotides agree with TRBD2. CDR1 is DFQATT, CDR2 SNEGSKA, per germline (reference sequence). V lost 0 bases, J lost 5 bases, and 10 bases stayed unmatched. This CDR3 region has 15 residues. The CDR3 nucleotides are TGCAGTGCTAGAGATAGGGAGGGTTCTTACCACGAGCAGTACTTC. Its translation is CSARDREGSYHEQYF.

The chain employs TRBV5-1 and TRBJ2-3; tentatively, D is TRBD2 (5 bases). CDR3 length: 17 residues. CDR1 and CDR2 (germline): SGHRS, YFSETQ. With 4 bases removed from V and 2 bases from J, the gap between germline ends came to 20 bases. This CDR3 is CASSRPETNVNTDTQYF. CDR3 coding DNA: TGCGCCAGCAGCCGACCAGAGACTAACGTAAACACAGATACGCAGTATTTT.

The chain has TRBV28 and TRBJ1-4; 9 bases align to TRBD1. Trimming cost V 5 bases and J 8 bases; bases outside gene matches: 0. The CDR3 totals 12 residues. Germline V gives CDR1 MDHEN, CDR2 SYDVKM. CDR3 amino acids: CASSGTGEKLFF. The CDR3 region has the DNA TGTGCCAGCAGTGGGACAGGGGAAAAACTGTTTTTT.

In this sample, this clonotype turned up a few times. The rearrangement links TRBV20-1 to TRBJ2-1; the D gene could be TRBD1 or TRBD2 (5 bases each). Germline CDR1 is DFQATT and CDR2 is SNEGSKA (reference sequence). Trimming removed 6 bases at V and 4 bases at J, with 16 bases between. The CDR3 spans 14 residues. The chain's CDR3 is CSAEGPNWYNEQFF. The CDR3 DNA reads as TGCAGTGCCGAGGGGCCCAATTGGTACAATGAGCAGTTCTTC.

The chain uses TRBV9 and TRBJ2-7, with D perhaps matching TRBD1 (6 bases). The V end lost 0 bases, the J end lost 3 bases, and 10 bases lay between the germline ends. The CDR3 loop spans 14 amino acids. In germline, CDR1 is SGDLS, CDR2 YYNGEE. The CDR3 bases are TGTGCCAGCAGCGTAGGGACAGTATTCTACGAGCAGTACTTC. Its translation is CASSVGTVFYEQYF.

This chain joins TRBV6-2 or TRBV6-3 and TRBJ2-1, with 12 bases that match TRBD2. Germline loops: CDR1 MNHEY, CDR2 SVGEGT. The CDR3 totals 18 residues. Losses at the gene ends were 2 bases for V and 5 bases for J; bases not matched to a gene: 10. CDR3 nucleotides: TGTGCCAGCAGTTACGAACTAGCGGGGGGCCTCGCCAACAATGAGCAGTTCTTC. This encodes CASSYELAGGLANNEQFF.

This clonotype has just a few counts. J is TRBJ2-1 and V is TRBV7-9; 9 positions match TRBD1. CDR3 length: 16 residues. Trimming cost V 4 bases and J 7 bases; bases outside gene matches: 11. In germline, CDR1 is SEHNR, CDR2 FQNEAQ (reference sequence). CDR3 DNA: TGTGCCAGCAGCTGGTTAACAGGGGGCGCGTTGAATGAGCAGTTCTTC. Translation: CASSWLTGGALNEQFF.

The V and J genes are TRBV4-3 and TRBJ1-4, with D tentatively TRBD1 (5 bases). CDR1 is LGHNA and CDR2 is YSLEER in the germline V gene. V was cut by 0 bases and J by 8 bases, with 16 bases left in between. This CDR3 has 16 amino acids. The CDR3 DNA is TGCGCCAGCAGCCAAGAAATTCTAAGGGGAGGCGAAAAACTGTTTTTT. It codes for CASSQEILRGGEKLFF.

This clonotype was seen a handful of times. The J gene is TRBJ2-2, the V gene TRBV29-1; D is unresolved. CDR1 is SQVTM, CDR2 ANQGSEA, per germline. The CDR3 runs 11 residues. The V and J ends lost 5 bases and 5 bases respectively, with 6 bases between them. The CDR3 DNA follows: TGCAGCGTTAAACGGACCGGGGAGCTGTTTTTT. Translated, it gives CSVKRTGELFF.

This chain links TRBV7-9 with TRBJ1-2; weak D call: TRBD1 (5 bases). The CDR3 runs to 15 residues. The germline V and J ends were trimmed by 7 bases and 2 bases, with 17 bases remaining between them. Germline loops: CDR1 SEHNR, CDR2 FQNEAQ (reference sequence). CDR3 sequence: CASTPEVGGNYGYTF. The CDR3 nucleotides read TGTGCCAGCACCCCCGAGGTGGGGGGAAACTATGGCTACACCTTC.

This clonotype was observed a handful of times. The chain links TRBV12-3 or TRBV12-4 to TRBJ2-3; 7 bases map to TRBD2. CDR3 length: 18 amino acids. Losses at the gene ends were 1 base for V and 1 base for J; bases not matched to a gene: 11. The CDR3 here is CASSLGGAAGLGTDTQYF. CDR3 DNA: TGTGCCAGCAGTTTAGGAGGGGCAGCGGGGTTGGGCACAGATACGCAGTATTTT.

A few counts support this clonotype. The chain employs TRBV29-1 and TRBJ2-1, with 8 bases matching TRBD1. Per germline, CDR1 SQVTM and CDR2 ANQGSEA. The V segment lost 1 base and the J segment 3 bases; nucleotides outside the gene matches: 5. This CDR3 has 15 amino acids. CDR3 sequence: CSVEVPGGLYNEQFF. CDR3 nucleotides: TGCAGCGTTGAAGTGCCAGGGGGCCTCTACAATGAGCAGTTCTTC.

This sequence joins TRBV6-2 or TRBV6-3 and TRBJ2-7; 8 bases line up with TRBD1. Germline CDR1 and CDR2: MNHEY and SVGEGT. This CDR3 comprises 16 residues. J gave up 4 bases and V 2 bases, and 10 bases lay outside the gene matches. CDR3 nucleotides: TGTGCCAGCAGTTACGCGGTCAGGGGGCTGGTGTACGAGCAGTACTTC. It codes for CASSYAVRGLVYEQYF.

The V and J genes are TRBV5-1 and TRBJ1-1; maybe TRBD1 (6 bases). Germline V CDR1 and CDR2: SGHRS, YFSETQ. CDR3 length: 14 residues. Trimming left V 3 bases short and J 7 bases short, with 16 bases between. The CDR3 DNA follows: TGCGCCAGCAGCTCGACAAGTTGGGACATTGAAGCTTTCTTT. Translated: CASSSTSWDIEAFF.

CDR3 DNA: TGTGCCAGCATCCGGGACAGGGTCTTCGGTGGGGCCAACGTCCTGACTTTC. Translating it yields CASIRDRVFGGANVLTF. The chain carries TRBV7-8 and TRBJ2-6; 9 positions agree with TRBD1. The J segment lost 3 bases and the V segment lost 7 bases, leaving 10 bases of the junction unmatched. This CDR3 contains 17 residues. Germline V gives CDR1 SGHVS, CDR2 FQNEAQ.